The 26 T cell receptor beta chains below all came from one sample that was sequenced in a study of shared clonotypes between healthy human individuals. Method: immunoSEQ multiplex PCR; TCRdb's copy keeps in-frame clones and lacks some. The top ten hold 0.35% to 0.5% of the sample, which has about 2.3 million clones, 85% to 95% seen once. Specimen: naive CD4+ T cells from PBMCs. The subset denotes: CD45RA+ positively selected. Receptors originate from a man between 18 and 35 years old in good health. Some clones in this sample may be carry-over from other donors' samples.

A note on this clone: Other DNA sequences of this sample code for an identical CDR3. The chain recombines TRBV7-3 with TRBJ1-2; no firm D call. CDR1 is SGHTA, CDR2 FQGTGA, per germline. The length of the CDR3 is 13 residues. The V end lost 2 bases, the J end lost 6 bases, and 10 bases lay between the germline ends. CDR3 protein: CASSLSPGDGYTF. In DNA, the CDR3 is TGTGCCAGCAGCTTATCCCCTGGAGATGGCTACACCTTC. The variable domain in full, completed from reference TRBV7-3 and TRBJ1-2, reads GAGVSQTPSNKVTEKGKYVELRCDPISGHTALYWYRQSLGQGPEFLIYFQGTGAADDSGLPNDRFFAVRPEGSVSTLKIQRTERGDSAVYLCASSLSPGDGYTFGSGTRLTVV.

This chain uses TRBV25-1 with TRBJ1-1, with D maybe TRBD1 (5 bases). The CDR3 spans 14 residues. CDR1 is MGHDK and CDR2 is SYGVNS in the germline V gene. The V gene lost 1 base and the J gene lost 10 bases, with 16 bases spanning the gap. DNA of the CDR3: TGTGCCAGCAGTGAATCGGCCCTGGGGGGAAGAGCTTTCTTT. Protein product: CASSESALGGRAFF.

The chain uses TRBV5-1 and TRBJ2-7; D might be TRBD2 (6 bases). Trimming cost V 3 bases and J 2 bases, with 15 bases left between them. This CDR3 is 15 amino acids long. CDR1 is SGHRS, CDR2 YFSETQ, per germline. As DNA, the CDR3 is TGCGCCAGCAGCTATTTACGGGACTCACCCTACGAGCAGTACTTC. Translated, it gives CASSYLRDSPYEQYF.

V is TRBV11-1 and J is TRBJ2-7; D unclear. Germline loops: CDR1 SGHAT, CDR2 FQDESV (reference sequence). The V end was cut by 2 bases, the J end by 2 bases, with 10 bases between. CDR3 length: 14 residues. CDR3 loop: CASSLPSVPYEQYF. CDR3 DNA sequence: TGTGCCAGCAGCTTACCGAGCGTCCCCTACGAGCAGTACTTC.

This clone has just a few counts. Other nucleotide sequences in the sample specify the same CDR3. V and J are TRBV9 and TRBJ1-5; D call uncertain. V lost 2 bases to trimming and J lost 1 base, with 4 bases between them. Germline V gives CDR1 SGDLS, CDR2 YYNGEE. The CDR3 consists of 13 residues. CDR3 residues: CASSVASNQPQHF. The CDR3 DNA follows: TGTGCCAGCAGCGTGGCAAGCAATCAGCCCCAGCATTTT.

The gene calls are TRBV7-9 and TRBJ2-7; D is tentatively TRBD1 or TRBD2 (5 bases each). V was trimmed by 5 bases and J by 3 bases, leaving 17 bases between them. Germline V gene sequence: CDR1 SEHNR, CDR2 FQNEAQ (reference sequence). The CDR3 totals 15 residues. The CDR3 DNA is TGTGCCAGCAGCCCCCCGGGACCGAGGGGCTACGAGCAGTACTTC. It is translated as CASSPPGPRGYEQYF.

The chain joins TRBV10-3 to TRBJ1-3, with no clear D. CDR1 and CDR2 (germline): ENHRY, SYGVKD. The CDR3 is 13 residues long. V gave up 7 bases and J gave up 0 bases, with 7 bases separating them. The CDR3 region has the DNA TGTGCCATCAACTCAGGCTCTGGAAACACCATATATTTT. Translation: CAINSGSGNTIYF.

V and J are TRBV6-6 and TRBJ1-6; 8 nucleotides match TRBD1. CDR3 length: 14 residues. Looked up from germline, CDR1 is MNHNY and CDR2 is SVGAGI (reference sequence). V lost 6 bases and J lost 5; bases outside the gene matches: 3. CDR3: CASRKGQDNSPLHF. The CDR3 region has the DNA TGTGCCAGCAGAAAGGGACAGGATAATTCACCCCTCCACTTT.

Details on this clone: Other DNA sequences within the sample encode an identical CDR3. V is TRBV19 and J is TRBJ2-7; D is possibly TRBD2 (6 bases). CDR3 length: 14 amino acids. Trimming took 1 base from V and 0 from J, leaving 7 bases between them. Germline CDR1 and CDR2: LNHDA and SQIVND (reference sequence). The CDR3 DNA is TGTGCCAGTAGTATAGGCGGGGCCTCCTACGAGCAGTACTTC. This sequence encodes CASSIGGASYEQYF.

V and J are TRBV6-5 and TRBJ1-2; weak D call: TRBD1 (6 bases). Germline V gene sequence: CDR1 MNHEY, CDR2 SVGAGI. The CDR3 extends over 13 amino acids. With 5 bases removed from V and 7 bases from J, the gap between germline ends came to 14 bases. The DNA of the CDR3 is TGTGCCAGCAGTAACAGGGAGGCGGGTGGCTACACCTTC. It encodes CASSNREAGGYTF.

This sequence joins TRBV6-1 and TRBJ2-5; D call uncertain. V shed 8 bases and J shed 5 bases, with 15 bases lying between them. This CDR3 is 13 amino acids long. Germline V lookup: CDR1 MNHNS, CDR2 SASEGT. CDR3 loop: CASRKTIVETQYF. CDR3 DNA sequence: TGTGCCAGCCGCAAGACCATTGTGGAGACCCAGTACTTC.

The genes are TRBV4-1 and TRBJ1-6; 7 bases line up with TRBD1. J was trimmed by 10 bases and V by 0 bases; bases with no gene match: 9. Germline assignment: CDR1 MGHRA and CDR2 YSYEKL. The CDR3 has 16 amino acids. The DNA for the CDR3 is TGCGCCAGCAGCCAAGAGTTGAGACAGGGCTTCTCACCCCTCCACTTT. Its translation is CASSQELRQGFSPLHF.

This chain uses TRBV7-3 with TRBJ2-1, with 12 bases identical to TRBD2. The CDR3 has 15 amino acids. Germline V CDR1 and CDR2: SGHTA, FQGTGA. The V and J ends lost 5 bases and 8 bases, in that order; junction bases with no gene match: 7. The CDR3 is CASSRGLAGSDEQFF. CDR3 in DNA: TGTGCCAGCAGCCGCGGACTAGCGGGAAGCGATGAGCAGTTCTTC.

The chain uses TRBV5-1 and TRBJ2-3, with 13 bases aligning to TRBD2. From germline, CDR1 is SGHRS and CDR2 YFSETQ. The CDR3 runs 18 residues. V was pared by 3 bases and J by 0 bases, with 7 bases of the junction left unmatched. The CDR3 sequence: CASSSGGLAGYSTDTQYF. In DNA form, the CDR3 reads TGCGCCAGCAGCTCAGGGGGACTAGCGGGGTATAGCACAGATACGCAGTATTTT.

The V and J genes are TRBV10-3 and TRBJ1-3; D is ambiguous. Trimming took off 4 bases at V and 4 bases at J, with 5 bases between the two ends. Per germline, CDR1 ENHRY and CDR2 SYGVKD. The CDR3 contains 12 residues. CDR3 loop: CAISVGGNTIYF. The CDR3 coding sequence is TGTGCCATCAGTGTAGGCGGAAACACCATATATTTT.

V is TRBV7-9 and J is TRBJ1-5, with no clear D. Trimming stripped 5 bases from V and 11 bases from J, with 16 bases between. In germline, CDR1 is SEHNR, CDR2 FQNEAQ (reference sequence). The CDR3 runs to 13 residues. Here the CDR3 DNA reads TGTGCCAGCAGCCAATTTGTGGGCCTGGCCCAGCATTTT. It specifies CASSQFVGLAQHF.

The chain recombines TRBV7-8 with TRBJ2-5; 7 bases are shared with TRBD2. The germline gives CDR1 SGHVS, CDR2 FQNEAQ. The CDR3 extends over 13 amino acids. J lost 5 bases, V lost 5 bases, and 5 bases had no gene match. CDR3 sequence: CASSPGGIETQYF. CDR3 DNA: TGTGCCAGCAGCCCCGGGGGGATTGAGACCCAGTACTTC.

The V gene is TRBV2, the J gene TRBJ2-1, with 10 positions matching TRBD2. J lost 7 bases, V lost 0 bases, and 12 bases had no gene match. The CDR3 contains 18 residues. Germline lookup yields CDR1 SNHLY and CDR2 FYNNEI. The CDR3 DNA sequence: TGTGCCAGCAGTGAAGCGGGGCTAGCGGGAGCCCTTGGGAATGAGCAGTTCTTC. Encoded protein: CASSEAGLAGALGNEQFF.

The V gene is TRBV21-1, the J gene TRBJ2-5; the table's TRBD2 call for D was not verified on the DNA. TRBV21-1 is classified as a pseudogene. CDR3 size: 17 residues. In DNA, the CDR3 is TGTGCCAGCAGCTTTCATCTGGCTAGCGGGAGTTTAGAGACCCAGTACTTC. Translation: CASSFHLASGSLETQYF.

The V gene is TRBV19, the J gene TRBJ1-2; D unresolved. Per the germline V gene, CDR1 is LNHDA and CDR2 is SQIVND (reference sequence). V was clipped by 8 bases and J by 3 bases, with 10 bases between them. The CDR3 runs to 12 residues. Here the CDR3 DNA reads TGTGCCAGTCGGGATCAAGACTATGGCTACACCTTC. Its translation: CASRDQDYGYTF.

This chain uses TRBV6-5 with TRBJ2-7; 11 nucleotides agree with TRBD1. The CDR3 consists of 15 residues. The ends lost 6 bases at V and 5 bases at J; junction bases unmatched: 9. Germline-derived CDR1 and CDR2 are MNHEY and SVGAGI. In DNA, the CDR3 is TGTGCCAGCAGGGACGGACAGGGGGCTGTCGACGAGCAGTACTTC. Its protein product is CASRDGQGAVDEQYF.

The genes are TRBV30 and TRBJ2-7; 12 bases map to TRBD2. The CDR3 contains 15 residues. The germline CDR1 and CDR2 sequences are GTSNPN and SVGIG (reference sequence). The V and J ends lost 5 bases and 2 bases, in that order; junction bases with no gene match: 7. The CDR3 loop reads CAWVPRLAGAYEQYF. The CDR3 DNA reads as TGTGCCTGGGTCCCCAGACTAGCGGGAGCCTACGAGCAGTACTTC.

CDR3 in amino acids: CASSGDRGFYEQYF. DNA of the CDR3: TGTGCCAGCAGCGGGGACAGGGGATTCTACGAGCAGTACTTC. V usage is TRBV5-6 and J usage is TRBJ2-7; 10 positions agree with TRBD1. CDR3 length: 14 amino acids. J gave up 3 bases and V 4 bases, and 4 bases lay outside the gene matches. Germline V gene sequence: CDR1 SGHDT, CDR2 YYEEEE.

The V and J genes are TRBV11-3 and TRBJ2-3; no clear D gene. V was clipped by 5 bases and J by 2 bases, with 11 bases between them. The CDR3 length is 14 residues. Germline V gene data show CDR1 as SGHNT and CDR2 as YENEEA. CDR3 loop: CASSRGVFTDTQYF. The CDR3 bases are TGTGCCAGCAGCCGAGGAGTCTTCACAGATACGCAGTATTTT.

The chain has TRBV13 and TRBJ1-6; tentatively, D is TRBD1 (6 bases). V was shortened by 3 bases and J by 10 bases, with 13 bases between the two germline ends. This CDR3 is built from 14 residues. Germline lookup yields CDR1 PRHDT and CDR2 FYEKMQ (reference sequence). The CDR3 region is CASSLTGWSSPLHF. The CDR3 DNA reads as TGTGCCAGCAGCTTGACAGGTTGGAGCTCACCCCTCCACTTT.

This clone was seen only a few times. The genes are TRBV28 and TRBJ1-5; D is undetermined. The CDR3 runs to 15 residues. Between the trimmed V and J ends, which lost 5 bases and 0 bases, there was a span of 11 bases. Germline V lookup: CDR1 MDHEN, CDR2 SYDVKM. This chain's CDR3 is CASSQASGSNQPQHF. The CDR3 nucleotides are TGTGCCAGCAGTCAGGCGTCAGGTAGCAATCAGCCCCAGCATTTT.